One T cell receptor (beta chain) is described in this entry. Original processing notes: Researchers report that nucleated cell counts were estimated from reference gene primer amplification. Clones were read by immunoSEQ multiplex PCR, and TCRdb kept only the in-frame ones, dropping some. V and J calls and clone size are as listed in that table; D and trimming were resolved from the DNA. The sample lists roughly 190,000 clones, 76% occurring once. This CDR3 region has 16 residues. Trimming cost V 2 bases and J 8 bases, with 21 bases left between them. Germline CDR1 is SGHAT and CDR2 is FQNNGV. The data were obtained in a study of blood T cell repertoires in COVID-19. Study details: PBMCs, B-cell-depleted T cells, or T cells were the source of the cDNA or gDNA that made up the material.

Assignments of participants to cohorts depended upon their own reported clinical history. The chain joins TRBV11-2 to TRBJ1-2; no clear D gene. Sequencing used PBMCs or T cells enriched from blood (not recorded which). The clonotype comes from a woman in her fifties or sixties with acute COVID-19. The CDR3 spells CASSLILGGQYGGYTF. The CDR3 coding sequence is TGTGCCAGCAGCTTAATCTTGGGAGGGCAGTATGGGGGCTACACCTTC.